This entry lists 13 T cell receptor beta chains sequenced from one sample in a study of monozygotic twins with inflammatory bowel disease. One entry per CDR3 protein, without DNA, is what TCRdb gives after re-calling the 5' RACE reads. The sample table includes about 160,000 distinct CDR3 sequences. The material sequenced was blood. These receptors were collected from a human donor with ulcerative colitis or Crohn's disease, or a healthy co-twin of an affected twin (not recorded which).

The chain recombines TRBV5-1 with TRBJ2-1. In germline, CDR1 is SGHRS, CDR2 YFSETQ. There are 14 residues in the CDR3. CDR3 amino acids: CASSSNEAYNEQFF.

The V and J genes are TRBV7-2 and TRBJ2-2. The CDR3 has 15 amino acids. The V gene's germline CDR1 is SGHTA and CDR2 FQGNSA. The CDR3 sequence: CASSLVTLNTGELFF.

The chain recombines TRBV7-7 with TRBJ2-1; TCRdb proposes TRBD1, but this gene call is untestable without DNA. The CDR3 has 13 amino acids. Germline V gene sequence: CDR1 SSHAT, CDR2 FNYEAQ (reference sequence). CDR3 residues: CASSPREGQKQFF.

This chain uses TRBV29-1 with TRBJ2-7; absent DNA, TCRdb's TRBD1 call cannot be checked. The CDR3 totals 13 residues. Germline V gene data show CDR1 as SQVTM and CDR2 as ANQGSEA. The CDR3 here is CSVKGGSSYEQYF.

The rearrangement uses TRBV7-9 and TRBJ2-5; TCRdb reports TRBD2, a call that lacks DNA to check it against. CDR1 is SEHNR and CDR2 is FQNEAQ in the germline V gene (reference sequence). The CDR3 is 14 amino acids. This CDR3 is CASSIGLIQETQYF.

The rearrangement links TRBV12-3 or TRBV12-4 to TRBJ2-5; the D gene TCRdb calls, TRBD1, cannot be checked with no DNA. The CDR3 loop spans 14 amino acids. The CDR3 sequence is CASSWGRDEETQYF.

The chain joins TRBV5-6 to TRBJ2-7; TCRdb's D call of TRBD1 is untestable without DNA. Germline values: CDR1 SGHDT, CDR2 YYEEEE. This CDR3 contains 13 residues. CDR3 protein: CASSYGQDYEQYF.

This rearrangement joins TRBV5-1 to TRBJ1-1. The CDR3 is made up of 14 amino acids. The V gene's germline CDR1 is SGHRS and CDR2 YFSETQ. The CDR3 spells CVSSLVSANTEAFF.

The chain has TRBV28 and TRBJ2-5; TCRdb proposes TRBD2, but this gene call is untestable without DNA. Per germline, CDR1 MDHEN and CDR2 SYDVKM. The CDR3 has 16 residues. This CDR3 is CASSFDLAGGKETQYF.

This chain connects TRBV4-3 to TRBJ1-4; TCRdb names TRBD1, which stays unverified in the absence of DNA. Germline-derived CDR1 and CDR2 are LGHNA and YSLEER. The CDR3 contains 15 residues. CDR3 sequence reads: CASSPGDSRSEKLFF.

The chain carries TRBV6-2 or TRBV6-3 and TRBJ2-7; TCRdb designates TRBD1, a call that cannot be tested without DNA. The CDR3 has 12 amino acids. The germline gives CDR1 MNHEY, CDR2 SVGEGT. The CDR3 sequence: CASTRGWDEQYF.

This chain links TRBV12-3 or TRBV12-4 with TRBJ1-5. The CDR3 runs 15 residues. The CDR3 protein is CASSLRGKADQPQHF.

J is TRBJ2-7 and V is TRBV7-2. Germline loops: CDR1 SGHTA, CDR2 FQGNSA. CDR3 length: 13 residues. The CDR3: CASRVSGSSEQYF.